Listed below are T cell receptor beta chains from one sample, sequenced in a study of OX40 agonist ivuxolimab in advanced cancers. Profiled with immunoSEQ multiplex PCR; TCRdb holds only in-frame clones, not every one. The table records 60,000 to 80,000 clones, 60% to 85% of them present only once. The sample in question was CD4+ or CD8+ T cells sorted from blood, obtained in a trial of the OX40 agonist ivuxolimab. The receptor source for this set is an adult with an advanced solid tumor such as melanoma, head and neck, liver or kidney cancer. The CDR3 runs from the conserved cysteine through the conserved F or W. Each record gives: CDR3 DNA, CDR3 protein, clone size, D gene, J gene, V gene. A D gene is named only where the DNA matches it firmly. Size is stated for part of the rows, as once, few or many counts, or as a class when the clone is expanded.

TGTGCCAGCAGTACTCAAGGGACAGGGTCCTACGAGCAGTACTTC CASSTQGTGSYEQYF - TRBD1 TRBJ2-7 TRBV7-8
TGTGCCAGCAGCTTATTGCTATCTGACAAAAACATTCAGTACTTC CASSLLLSDKNIQYF - - TRBJ2-4 TRBV7-9
TGTGCCAGCAGCTTAATTAACCCGAACACTGAAGCTTTCTTT CASSLINPNTEAFF once - TRBJ1-1 TRBV7-9
TGTGCCAGCACCCAGGGGAACTATGGCTACACCTTC CASTQGNYGYTF - - TRBJ1-2 TRBV13
TGCGCCAGCAGCCAAGATAGAGGGGGATTTAGCACAGATACGCAGTATTTT CASSQDRGGFSTDTQYF - - TRBJ2-3 TRBV4-3
TGTGCCAGCAGCTTAGGATGGGGGACAGATACGCAGTATTTT CASSLGWGTDTQYF - - TRBJ2-3 TRBV11-2
TGTGCTAGTGGTTTAGGGACAGGGGCCACAGATACGCAGTATTTT CASGLGTGATDTQYF - TRBD1 TRBJ2-3 TRBV12-5
TGTGCCAGCAGCGCCTCCCTAGATCTTCCAGATACGCAGTATTTT CASSASLDLPDTQYF once - TRBJ2-3 TRBV9
TGTGCCAGTAAGACAGGGGAGTTGGATCAGCCCCAGCATTTT CASKTGELDQPQHF few TRBD1 TRBJ1-5 TRBV19
TGTGCCATCATGCCAGGGCCCACTGAAGCTTTCTTT CAIMPGPTEAFF - - TRBJ1-1 TRBV10-3
TGTGCCAGTAGTATAGTAGGACAGAGTTACGAGCAGTACTTC CASSIVGQSYEQYF many - TRBJ2-7 TRBV19
TGCGCCAGCAGTCAATATTCACCCCTCCACTTT CASSQYSPLHF - - TRBJ1-6 TRBV23-1
TGTGCCATCAGTGCCGGGACAGGTCAGTGGGAGACCCAGTACTTC CAISAGTGQWETQYF few TRBD1 TRBJ2-5 TRBV6-4
TGTGCCAGCAGCCCACAGGGACTCAGCACCGGGGAGCTGTTTTTT CASSPQGLSTGELFF - - TRBJ2-2 TRBV7-2
TGCGCCAGCAGAGGAATAGGGCGGATCGCTGAAGCTTTCTTT CASRGIGRIAEAFF - - TRBJ1-1 TRBV10-2
TGTGCCAGCTCACCGATCCCAGGGGTCTCTGGAAACACCATATATTTT CASSPIPGVSGNTIYF - - TRBJ1-3 TRBV18
TGTGCCAGCAGCAAAGGGGGATCAGGGATAGTTGGGTATGGCTACACCTTC CASSKGGSGIVGYGYTF - - TRBJ1-2 TRBV21-1
TGTGCCAGCAGCTTAAGGGTTTCCTACAATGAGCAGTTCTTC CASSLRVSYNEQFF - - TRBJ2-1 TRBV7-2